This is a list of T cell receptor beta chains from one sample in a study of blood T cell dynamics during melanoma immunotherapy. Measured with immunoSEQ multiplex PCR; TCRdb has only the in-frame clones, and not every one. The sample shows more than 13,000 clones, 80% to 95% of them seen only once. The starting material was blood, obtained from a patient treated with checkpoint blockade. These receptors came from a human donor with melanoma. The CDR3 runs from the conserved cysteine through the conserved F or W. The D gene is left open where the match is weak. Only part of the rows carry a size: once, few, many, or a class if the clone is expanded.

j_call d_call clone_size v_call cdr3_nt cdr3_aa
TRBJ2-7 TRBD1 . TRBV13 TGTGCCAGCAGCAGAACCAGGGGGCCCGCCTACGAGCAGTACTTC CASSRTRGPAYEQYF
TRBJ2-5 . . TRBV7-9 TGTGCCAGCAGCAACCGGACAAGGCCTGGGGAGACCCAGTACTTC CASSNRTRPGETQYF
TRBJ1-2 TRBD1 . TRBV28 TGTGCCAGCAGCCTTAGGGGGCCACCCCATGGCTACACCTTC CASSLRGPPHGYTF
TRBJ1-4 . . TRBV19 TGTGCCAGTAGTATCACTTTCCCCTCCAAAGCAACTAATGAAAAACTGTTTTTT CASSITFPSKATNEKLFF
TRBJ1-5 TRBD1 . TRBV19 TGTGCCAGTAGTGTCGACAGGGGGACTGCTCAGCCCCAGCATTTT CASSVDRGTAQPQHF
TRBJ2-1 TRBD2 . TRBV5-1 TGCGCCAGCAGCTCCGGACTAGCGGGGGGGCTAAATGAGCAGTTCTTC CASSSGLAGGLNEQFF
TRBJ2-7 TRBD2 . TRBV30 TGTGCCTGGAGTGTAGGTGCAGGGAGGGGTGACGAGCAGTACTTC CAWSVGAGRGDEQYF
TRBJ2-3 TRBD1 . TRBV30 TGTGCCTGGAGTTCAGGGGGTACTAGCACAGATACGCAGTATTTT CAWSSGGTSTDTQYF
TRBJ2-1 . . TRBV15 TGTGCCACCAGCAGAGGGACAGAAGCATCCTACAATGAGCAGTTCTTC CATSRGTEASYNEQFF
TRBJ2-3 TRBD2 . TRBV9 TGTGCCAGCAGCGTAACGACTAGCGGGGGAGGGGATACGCAGTATTTT CASSVTTSGGGDTQYF
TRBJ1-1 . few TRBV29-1 TGCAGCGTTGAGCAGAACACTGAAGCTTTCTTT CSVEQNTEAFF
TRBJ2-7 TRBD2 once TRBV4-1 TGCGCCAGCAGCCAGGGTCGGGGGGGAGTATACGAGCAGTACTTC CASSQGRGGVYEQYF
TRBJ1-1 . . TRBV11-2 TGTGCCAGCAGCCCGCAGAACACTGAAGCTTTCTTT CASSPQNTEAFF
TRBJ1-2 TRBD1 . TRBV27 TGTGCCAGCAGTCGACAGGGAGAAGGTGGCTACACCTTC CASSRQGEGGYTF
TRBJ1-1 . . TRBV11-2 TGTGCCAGCAGCTTAGAGTTCGGGACTAAGAACACTGAAGCTTTCTTT CASSLEFGTKNTEAFF
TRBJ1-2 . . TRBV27 TGTGCCAGCAGTTTATCTGGAGGGGCGGGTCGTCGAGGCTACACCTTC CASSLSGGAGRRGYTF
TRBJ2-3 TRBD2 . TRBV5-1 TGCGCCAGCAGCTTGGGGGTGTACGGGAGGGGAAATACGCAGTATTTT CASSLGVYGRGNTQYF